Presented here are 8 T cell receptor beta chains from one specimen sequenced in a study of shared clonotypes between healthy human individuals. Method: immunoSEQ multiplex PCR; TCRdb's copy keeps in-frame clones and lacks some. The sample contains 2 million to 3 million clones, roughly 93% of which appear only once. Material for sequencing was naive CD4+ T cells from PBMCs. The subset: CD45RA+ positively selected. The receptors shown here come from a man in his late teens or twenties in good health. Some clones in this sample may be carry-over from other donors' samples.

This clone was seen only once. The chain links TRBV2 to TRBJ2-4, with a tentative D call TRBD1 (6 bases). Between the trimmed V and J ends, which lost 6 bases and 5 bases, there was a span of 11 bases. Germline CDR1 and CDR2: SNHLY and FYNNEI. This CDR3 has 13 residues. DNA of the CDR3: TGTGCCAGCAGGGGGGACACGCAAAACATTCAGTACTTC. Its protein is CASRGDTQNIQYF.

This chain uses TRBV6-1 with TRBJ2-7; the match to TRBD2 covers 8 bases. The CDR3 contains 15 residues. The trim removed 6 bases at V and 4 bases at J, leaving 11 bases unmatched. The germline CDR1 and CDR2 sequences are MNHNS and SASEGT. The CDR3: CASRTFGRAGYEQYF. The CDR3 DNA reads TGTGCCAGCAGGACCTTCGGGAGGGCCGGGTACGAGCAGTACTTC.

The V gene is TRBV2, the J gene TRBJ2-7; D is ambiguous. Looked up from germline, CDR1 is SNHLY and CDR2 is FYNNEI. This CDR3 comprises 15 residues. Trimming left V 3 bases short and J 4 bases short, with 16 bases between. The CDR3 sequence is CASSDSRIISYEQYF. The DNA for the CDR3 is TGTGCCAGCAGTGATTCGCGGATAATCTCTTACGAGCAGTACTTC. Full variable domain (missing parts from reference TRBV2 and TRBJ2-7): EPEVTQTPSHQVTQMGQEVILRCVPISNHLYFYWYRQILGQKVEFLVSFYNNEISEKSEIFDDQFSVERPDGSNFTLKIRSTKLEDSAMYFCASSDSRIISYEQYFGPGTRLTVT.

The rearrangement uses TRBV30 and TRBJ2-7, with D maybe TRBD2 (7 bases). Trimming cost V 3 bases and J 6 bases, with 18 bases left between them. Germline V gene data show CDR1 as GTSNPN and CDR2 as SVGIG (reference sequence). The CDR3 consists of 14 residues. The CDR3 DNA reads TGTGCCTGGAGGGGGGGGCTATCTTTGGGCGAGCAGTACTTC. This codes for CAWRGGLSLGEQYF.

The CDR3 region is CASSQSKNEQYF. The CDR3 DNA reads TGCGCCAGCAGTCAATCGAAAAACGAGCAGTACTTC. This sequence joins TRBV23-1 and TRBJ2-7; D remains unclear. TRBV23-1 is an open reading frame, and its role is uncertain. Trimming cost V 0 bases and J 5 bases, with 5 bases left between them. This CDR3 has 12 amino acids.

Points on this clone: The identical CDR3 is also encoded by other nucleotide sequences in the sample. Here the CDR3 DNA reads TGTGCCAGCAGCTTGGAGCAATATGGCTACACCTTC. Translation: CASSLEQYGYTF. The V gene is TRBV5-4, the J gene TRBJ1-2, with D unclear. The CDR3 length is 12 residues. CDR1 is SGHNT and CDR2 is YYREEE in the germline V gene (reference sequence). The V end lost 0 bases, the J end lost 5 bases, and 5 bases lay between the germline ends.

The CDR3 DNA reads TGCGCCAGCAGCATCACAGGCTCCTACGAGCAGTACTTC. Protein: CASSITGSYEQYF. The chain recombines TRBV5-1 with TRBJ2-7; D perhaps matches TRBD1 (5 bases). This CDR3 has 13 residues. Deletions cut 4 bases from V and 0 bases from J, with 8 bases between. The V gene's germline CDR1 is SGHRS and CDR2 YFSETQ.

This chain joins TRBV6-5 and TRBJ1-5, with D maybe TRBD1 (5 bases). The CDR3 has 15 residues. Per germline, CDR1 MNHEY and CDR2 SVGAGI. Trimming removed 2 bases at V and 2 bases at J, with 10 bases between. CDR3 loop: CASSYTAGRNQPQHF. The CDR3 DNA reads TGTGCCAGCAGTTACACGGCAGGGCGCAATCAGCCCCAGCATTTT.